Sequencing of this T cell receptor beta chain was carried out in a study of tumor and adjacent non-tumor tissue in lung cancer. About the study: Patients comprised about eleven adenocarcinoma, 2 squamous cell carcinoma and 1 small cell lung cancer. The patients, 10 to 11 men and roughly 5 women, were roughly 30 to 80 with stage I to III disease.

A word on this clonotype: Its antigen remains unidentified. The junction and the germline gene differ at one end; a read error may be behind it.

No cell sorting was done before RNA was extracted from the tissue. Chemotherapy-naive patients with new lung cancer underwent thoracic surgery in China, August–late 2014. Overall study results and limits: Top 100 clones took a larger repertoire share in normal lung.

Three rounds of nested PCR, following a modified ARM-PCR protocol, produced the TCRbeta library. TCRdb reprocessed the multiplex PCR reads with MiXCR, giving one entry per CDR3 protein. The sample holds roughly 76,000 distinct CDR3 sequences, about two thirds seen once. This CDR3 spans 15 amino acids. The J gene is TRBJ2-2, the V gene TRBV12-3 or TRBV12-4; TRBD1 is a possible D gene (5 bases). The sample taken for sequencing was lung tumor tissue. The TCR comes from a woman aged 70-85 years with non-small cell lung cancer. The CDR3 here is CAISLRQWRSGELFF. CDR3 nucleotide sequence: TGTGCCATCAGTCTCCGACAGTGGCGGAGCGGGGAGCTGTTTTTT.